Given below is one T cell receptor beta chain in context. TCRdb's copy holds only in-frame clones and misses some; the assay was immunoSEQ multiplex PCR. Of approximately 300,000 clones listed, just over 85% are singletons. Ages ranged from about 18 to 100 years, with residence in more than 20 US areas. The record originates from a study of blood T cell repertoires in COVID-19. Overall study context: Samples of COVID-19 (acute and convalescent) were obtained from the United States, Italy and Spain.

The junction had 7 bases not matched to a gene; V was cut back by 3 bases and J by 2 bases. Germline V gene sequence: CDR1 DFQATT, CDR2 SNEGSKA (reference sequence). The CDR3 is 15 residues long. Sequenced sample: PBMCs or T cells enriched from blood (not recorded which). The V gene is TRBV20-1, the J gene TRBJ2-5; 9 positions match TRBD2. The sequence was collected from a woman aged 18 to 35 who had recovered from COVID-19. In DNA, the CDR3 is TGCAGTGCTAGTGAGGGAGCGGGGGGACAAGAGACCCAGTACTTC. Protein sequence: CSASEGAGGQETQYF.